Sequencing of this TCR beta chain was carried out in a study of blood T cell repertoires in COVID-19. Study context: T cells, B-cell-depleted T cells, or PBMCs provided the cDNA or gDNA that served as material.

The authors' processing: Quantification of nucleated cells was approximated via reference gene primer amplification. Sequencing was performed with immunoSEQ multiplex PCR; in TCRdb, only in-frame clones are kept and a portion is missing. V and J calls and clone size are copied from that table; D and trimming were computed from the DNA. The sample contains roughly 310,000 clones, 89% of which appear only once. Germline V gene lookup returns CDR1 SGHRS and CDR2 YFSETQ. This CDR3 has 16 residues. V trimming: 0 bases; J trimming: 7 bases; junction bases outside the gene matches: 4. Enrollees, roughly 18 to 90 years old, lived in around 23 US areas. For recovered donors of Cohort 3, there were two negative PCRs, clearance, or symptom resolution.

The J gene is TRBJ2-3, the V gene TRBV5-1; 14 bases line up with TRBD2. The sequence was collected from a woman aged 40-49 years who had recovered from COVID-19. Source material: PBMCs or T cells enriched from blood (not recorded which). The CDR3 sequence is CASSLGLAGGPNTQYF. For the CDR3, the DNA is TGCGCCAGCAGCTTGGGACTAGCGGGAGGGCCAAATACGCAGTATTTT.